The 27 T cell receptor beta chains below were found in one sample sequenced in a study of blood T cells in healthy people across ages. Through a sample-barcoded 5' primer and a J-beta primer mix, a second PCR was run for roughly 6 to 12 cycles. TCRdb passed the 5' RACE reads through MiXCR, listing each CDR3 protein once. Among 650,000 to 1,000,000 distinct CDR3 sequences listed, about 42% were seen once. Sequenced input: blood. The receptors stem from a man older than 75 in good health.

The chain employs TRBV24-1 and TRBJ2-3; 12 positions match TRBD1. The V and J ends lost 4 bases and 2 bases, in that order; junction bases with no gene match: 12. The CDR3 contains 19 residues. Germline V CDR1 and CDR2: KGHDR, SFDVKD. This CDR3 is CATSDPGQGAGFSTDTQYF. The CDR3 DNA is TGTGCCACCAGTGACCCGGGACAGGGGGCGGGGTTCTCCACAGATACGCAGTATTTT.

The rearrangement uses TRBV3-1 and TRBJ2-7; perhaps TRBD2 as D (5 bases). V lost 1 base to trimming and J lost 2 bases, with 9 bases between them. This CDR3 spans 14 amino acids. Germline assignment: CDR1 LGHDT and CDR2 YNNKEL (reference sequence). CDR3 bases: TGTGCCAGCAGCCAAGTTGGGAGACCCTACGAGCAGTACTTC. It is translated as CASSQVGRPYEQYF.

This clonotype has only a few counts. CDR3 sequence reads: CASSVQVAYNEQFF. CDR3 bases: TGTGCCAGCAGTGTTCAGGTGGCATACAATGAGCAGTTCTTC. The chain has TRBV2 and TRBJ2-1; D is unclear. Germline CDR1 reads SNHLY; CDR2 reads FYNNEI. The V gene lost 4 bases and the J gene lost 4 bases, with 11 bases spanning the gap. This CDR3 is 14 amino acids long.

The V call is TRBV29-1, the J call TRBJ2-5; perhaps D is TRBD1 or TRBD2 (5 bases each). Germline CDR1 is SQVTM and CDR2 is ANQGSEA. CDR3 length: 12 amino acids. Trimming pared 6 bases from V and 2 bases from J, leaving 10 bases between. CDR3 in amino acids: CSVGTQQETQYF. The DNA of the CDR3 is TGCAGCGTCGGGACGCAGCAAGAGACCCAGTACTTC.

The chain recombines TRBV29-1 with TRBJ2-7, with 7 bases that match TRBD2. The trim removed 2 bases at V and 6 bases at J, leaving 10 bases unmatched. CDR3 size: 14 residues. Looked up from germline, CDR1 is SQVTM and CDR2 is ANQGSEA. CDR3 coding DNA: TGCAGCGTTGAACTAGCGGAGCCACCGCGCGAGCAGTACTTC. It encodes CSVELAEPPREQYF.

This clonotype was observed a handful of times. This chain links TRBV20-1 with TRBJ2-3; maybe TRBD2 (6 bases). The V gene lost 0 bases and the J gene lost 6 bases, with 16 bases spanning the gap. The CDR3 extends over 15 amino acids. CDR1 DFQATT and CDR2 SNEGSKA come from the germline V gene (reference sequence). The CDR3, as DNA: TGCAGTGCTAGAGACCGTCGGGACTCCTACGATACGCAGTATTTT. Translated: CSARDRRDSYDTQYF.

There are a few counts of this clonotype. The gene calls are TRBV6-2 or TRBV6-3 and TRBJ2-7, with D tentatively TRBD2 (5 bases). The CDR3 length is 14 residues. V shed 5 bases and J shed 1 base, with 12 bases lying between them. The germline gives CDR1 MNHEY, CDR2 SVGEGT. The CDR3 sequence: CASSPRGDSYEQYF. The CDR3 region has the DNA TGTGCCAGCAGTCCACGGGGAGATTCCTACGAGCAGTACTTC.

This chain connects TRBV20-1 to TRBJ2-1; 9 nucleotides agree with TRBD2. V lost 0 bases and J lost 2; bases outside the gene matches: 5. Germline CDR1 and CDR2: DFQATT and SNEGSKA (reference sequence). This CDR3 is 16 amino acids long. The CDR3 coding sequence is TGCAGTGCTAGAGATCCGGAGCGGGGGGCCTACAATGAGCAGTTCTTC. Translating it yields CSARDPERGAYNEQFF.

The rearrangement uses TRBV28 and TRBJ2-3; TRBD2 agrees at 12 bases. The CDR3 contains 15 residues. In germline, CDR1 is MDHEN, CDR2 SYDVKM. The J segment lost 5 bases and the V segment lost 7 bases, leaving 7 bases of the junction unmatched. The CDR3 bases are TGTGCCAGCATCCTTTCTAGCGGGGGGGGAGATACGCAGTATTTT. Translation: CASILSSGGGDTQYF.

This sequence joins TRBV28 and TRBJ2-7; D might be TRBD2 (5 bases). The length of the CDR3 is 16 residues. Germline V CDR1 and CDR2: MDHEN, SYDVKM. Trimming cost V 6 bases and J 3 bases, with 21 bases left between them. The CDR3 reads CASSPPDGKLNYEQYF. In nucleotides, the CDR3 is TGTGCCAGCAGCCCCCCGGACGGGAAACTCAACTACGAGCAGTACTTC.

The rearrangement uses TRBV10-1 and TRBJ2-3, with D possibly matching TRBD1 (6 bases). The CDR3 spans 12 residues. Germline lookup yields CDR1 WNHNN and CDR2 SYGVQD (reference sequence). Trimming stripped 0 bases from V and 10 bases from J, with 8 bases between. The CDR3 DNA sequence: TGCGCCAGCAGTGAGTCTGGGGGCTCGCAGTATTTT. It is translated as CASSESGGSQYF.

This clonotype was found many times. The rearrangement links TRBV11-2 to TRBJ2-1, with D possibly called TRBD1 or TRBD2 (6 bases each). The CDR3 is 15 amino acids. Germline V CDR1 and CDR2: SGHAT, FQNNGV. V lost 2 bases, J lost 6 bases, and 14 bases lay in between. In nucleotides, the CDR3 is TGTGCCAGCAGCTTAATCCGGGGGCGAGGCAATGAGCAGTTCTTC. Protein: CASSLIRGRGNEQFF.

The chain recombines TRBV25-1 with TRBJ2-5; 9 bases map to TRBD2. The tail of the sequence fits TRBJ2-7 better, so the J call may be wrong. CDR3 length equals 12 residues. Germline loops: CDR1 MGHDK, CDR2 SYGVNS. CDR3 sequence (DNA): TGTGCCACCCAACAGACTAGCGGCGAGCAGTACTTC. Its protein is CATQQTSGEQYF.

This chain joins TRBV4-3 and TRBJ2-5; no reliable D call. Germline V gene lookup returns CDR1 LGHNA and CDR2 YSLEER. V lost 8 bases, J lost 4 bases, and 8 bases lay in between. The CDR3 totals 11 residues. The CDR3, as DNA: TGCGCCAGCGGCCGATCAGAGACCCAGTACTTC. It codes for CASGRSETQYF.

This clonotype was counted a few times. The chain carries TRBV25-1 and TRBJ2-2; 8 bases are a match to TRBD1. J gave up 5 bases and V 4 bases, and 0 bases lay outside the gene matches. This CDR3 spans 13 amino acids. CDR1 is MGHDK, CDR2 SYGVNS, per germline. CDR3 sequence reads: CASSGDRTGELFF. The DNA for the CDR3 is TGTGCCAGCAGTGGGGACAGGACCGGGGAGCTGTTTTTT.

The V call is TRBV7-2, the J call TRBJ2-7; TRBD2 might be the D (5 bases). The V gene lost 5 bases and the J gene lost 5 bases, with 16 bases spanning the gap. CDR1 is SGHTA and CDR2 is FQGNSA in the germline V gene. There are 14 residues in the CDR3. CDR3: CASSGLEGPHEQYF. The CDR3 DNA reads as TGTGCCAGCAGCGGGCTTGAGGGCCCCCACGAGCAGTACTTC.

V is TRBV15 and J is TRBJ2-2; D is uncertain. The V end was cut by 1 base, the J end by 3 bases, with 6 bases between. The CDR3 sequence is 14 residues long. The germline gives CDR1 LNHNV, CDR2 YYDKDF (reference sequence). CDR3 in amino acids: CATSRGGDTGELFF. The DNA for the CDR3 is TGTGCCACCAGCAGAGGTGGGGACACCGGGGAGCTGTTTTTT. The full variable domain, its missing parts supplied by reference TRBV15 and TRBJ2-2, is DAMVIQNPRYQVTQFGKPVTLSCSQTLNHNVMYWYQQKSSQAPKLLFHYYDKDFNNEADTPDNFQSRRPNTSFCFLDIRSPGLGDTAMYLCATSRGGDTGELFFGEGSRLTVL.

With regard to this clonotype: An end of the junction differs from the germline gene, which may be a read error. The chain recombines TRBV6-6 with TRBJ2-7; D is undetermined. Germline CDR1 MNHNY, CDR2 SVGAGI (reference sequence). This CDR3 is built from 13 residues. CDR3: CASSDSQVYEQYF. In nucleotides, the CDR3 is TGTGCCAGCAGTGACTCGCAGGTCTACGAGCAGTACTTC.

The chain uses TRBV20-1 and TRBJ1-2; D may be TRBD1 (6 bases). Germline V lookup: CDR1 DFQATT, CDR2 SNEGSKA (reference sequence). The CDR3 is 14 amino acids. V shed 0 bases and J shed 3 bases, with 11 bases lying between them. Written as DNA, the CDR3 is TGCAGTGCTAGAGATCGGGGGCAGGACTATGGCTACACCTTC. Encoded protein: CSARDRGQDYGYTF.

The sample holds a few counts of this clonotype. The chain employs TRBV12-3 or TRBV12-4 and TRBJ2-2; weak D call: TRBD1 (5 bases). The CDR3 is 14 residues long. The V and J ends lost 6 bases and 1 base respectively, with 9 bases between them. This CDR3 is CASRRDRNTGELFF. The CDR3 DNA reads as TGTGCCAGCAGACGAGACAGGAACACCGGGGAGCTGTTTTTT.

The V and J genes are TRBV11-2 and TRBJ2-5; D is possibly TRBD2 (6 bases). Germline values: CDR1 SGHAT, CDR2 FQNNGV. V was cut by 0 bases and J by 11 bases, with 22 bases left in between. The CDR3 totals 16 residues. CDR3 in DNA: TGTGCCAGCAGCTTAGATATCCTAGCCGGAGGGAATGAGCAGTACTTC. Protein: CASSLDILAGGNEQYF.

V is TRBV29-1 and J is TRBJ2-7, with D possibly being TRBD1 or TRBD2 (5 bases each). V was pared by 8 bases and J by 2 bases, with 16 bases between. The CDR3 runs 13 residues. Germline-derived CDR1 and CDR2 are SQVTM and ANQGSEA. The CDR3 protein is CSTSRDGTYEQYF. CDR3 bases: TGCAGCACATCAAGGGACGGCACCTACGAGCAGTACTTC.

This clonotype came up many times. The chain has TRBV9 and TRBJ2-3; D not certain. V shed 4 bases and J shed 2 bases, with 11 bases lying between them. The CDR3 loop spans 14 amino acids. Germline V gene data show CDR1 as SGDLS and CDR2 as YYNGEE. CDR3 nucleotide sequence: TGTGCCAGCAGCCCCAGAGGCACCACAGATACGCAGTATTTT. This sequence encodes CASSPRGTTDTQYF.

The table lists this clonotype with many counts. This chain joins TRBV7-2 and TRBJ2-3; no clear D. This CDR3 spans 11 amino acids. The germline V gene has CDR1 SGHTA and CDR2 FQGNSA. V was clipped by 6 bases and J by 6 bases, with 7 bases between them. The CDR3 bases are TGTGCCAGCAGATTGGTGGATACGCAGTATTTT. This sequence encodes CASRLVDTQYF.

This clonotype was counted a few times. The rearrangement joins TRBV24-1 to TRBJ2-1; D not certain. This CDR3 spans 14 amino acids. V lost 2 bases and J lost 9, with 13 bases in between. Germline V gene lookup returns CDR1 KGHDR and CDR2 SFDVKD. DNA of the CDR3: TGTGCCACCAGTGATTCCGTCGTAGTCGGTGAGCAGTTCTTC. The encoded protein is CATSDSVVVGEQFF.

This clonotype was found a few times. The V call is TRBV7-9, the J call TRBJ2-3; unclear D gene. The CDR3 loop spans 15 amino acids. CDR1 is SEHNR and CDR2 is FQNEAQ in the germline V gene (reference sequence). V was shortened by 2 bases and J by 7 bases, with 16 bases between the two germline ends. The DNA for the CDR3 is TGTGCCAGCAGCTTAAACCTGGCAGGCCCTCATACGCAGTATTTT. This encodes CASSLNLAGPHTQYF. Variable domain in full (rest from reference TRBV7-9 and TRBJ2-3): DTGVSQNPRHKITKRGQNVTFRCDPISEHNRLYWYRQTLGQGPEFLTYFQNEAQLEKSRLLSDRFSAERPKGSFSTLEIQRTEQGDSAMYLCASSLNLAGPHTQYFGPGTRLTVL.

This clonotype was observed a handful of times. The V and J genes are TRBV28 and TRBJ2-7; TRBD2 aligns across 7 bases. Germline CDR1 and CDR2: MDHEN and SYDVKM. V lost 5 bases and J lost 0; bases outside the gene matches: 10. The CDR3 spans 16 residues. The CDR3, as DNA: TGTGCCAGCAGTCCCCGACTAGCTCTTAACTCCTACGAGCAGTACTTC. Protein sequence: CASSPRLALNSYEQYF.